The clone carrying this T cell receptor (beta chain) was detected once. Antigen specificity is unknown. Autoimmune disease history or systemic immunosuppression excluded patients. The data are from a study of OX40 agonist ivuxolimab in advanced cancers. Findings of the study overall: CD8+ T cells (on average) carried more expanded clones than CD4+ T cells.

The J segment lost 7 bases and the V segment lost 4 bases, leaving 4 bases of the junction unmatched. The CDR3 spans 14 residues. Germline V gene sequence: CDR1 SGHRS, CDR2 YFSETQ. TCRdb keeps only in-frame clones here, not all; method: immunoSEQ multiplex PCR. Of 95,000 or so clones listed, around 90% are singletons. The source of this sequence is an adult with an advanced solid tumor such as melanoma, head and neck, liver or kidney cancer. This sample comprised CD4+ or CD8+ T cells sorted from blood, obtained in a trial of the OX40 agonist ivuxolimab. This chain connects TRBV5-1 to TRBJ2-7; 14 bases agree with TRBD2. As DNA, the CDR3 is TGCGCCAGCAGCCAGGGACTAGCGGGAGCTGAGCAGTACTTC. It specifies CASSQGLAGAEQYF.